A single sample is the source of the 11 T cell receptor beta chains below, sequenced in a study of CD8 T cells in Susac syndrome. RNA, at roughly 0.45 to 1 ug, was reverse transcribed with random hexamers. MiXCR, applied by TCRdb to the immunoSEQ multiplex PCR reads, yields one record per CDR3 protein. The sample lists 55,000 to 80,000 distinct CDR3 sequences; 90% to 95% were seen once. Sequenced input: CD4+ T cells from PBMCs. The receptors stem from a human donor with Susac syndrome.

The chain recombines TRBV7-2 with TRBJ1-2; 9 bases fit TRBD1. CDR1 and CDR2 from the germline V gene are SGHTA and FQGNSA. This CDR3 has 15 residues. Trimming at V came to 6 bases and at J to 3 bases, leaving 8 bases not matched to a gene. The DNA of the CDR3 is TGTGCCAGCAGTTCCCGGGACAGGGCCTACTATGGCTACACCTTC. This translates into CASSSRDRAYYGYTF.

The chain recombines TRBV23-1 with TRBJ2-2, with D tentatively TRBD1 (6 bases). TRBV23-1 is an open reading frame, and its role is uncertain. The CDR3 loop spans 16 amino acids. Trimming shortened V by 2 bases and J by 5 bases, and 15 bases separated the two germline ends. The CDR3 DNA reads TGCGCCAGCAGTCAAAGGGGACAAGGATTTACCGGGGAGCTGTTTTTT. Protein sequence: CASSQRGQGFTGELFF.

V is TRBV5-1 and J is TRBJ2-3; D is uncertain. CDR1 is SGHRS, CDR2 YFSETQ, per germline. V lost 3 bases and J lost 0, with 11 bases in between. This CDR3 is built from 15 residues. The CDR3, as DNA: TGCGCCAGCAGCTACATGAGTTCTAGCACAGATACGCAGTATTTT. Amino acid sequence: CASSYMSSSTDTQYF.

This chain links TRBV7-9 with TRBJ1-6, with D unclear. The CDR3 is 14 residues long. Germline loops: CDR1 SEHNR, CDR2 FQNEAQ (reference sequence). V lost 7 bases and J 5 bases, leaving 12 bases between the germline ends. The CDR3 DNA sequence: TGTGCCAGCACAGGTCAGCGCAATAATTCACCCCTCCACTTT. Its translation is CASTGQRNNSPLHF.

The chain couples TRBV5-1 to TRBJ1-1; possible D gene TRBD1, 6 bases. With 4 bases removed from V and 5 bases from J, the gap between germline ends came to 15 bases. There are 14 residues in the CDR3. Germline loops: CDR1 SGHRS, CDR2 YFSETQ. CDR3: CASSPPQGGTEAFF. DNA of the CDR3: TGCGCCAGCAGCCCTCCACAGGGAGGGACTGAAGCTTTCTTT. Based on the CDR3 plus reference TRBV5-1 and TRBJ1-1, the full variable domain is KAGVTQTPRYLIKTRGQQVTLSCSPISGHRSVSWYQQTPGQGLQFLFEYFSETQRNKGNFPGRFSGRQFSNSRSEMNVSTLELGDSALYLCASSPPQGGTEAFFGQGTRLTVV.

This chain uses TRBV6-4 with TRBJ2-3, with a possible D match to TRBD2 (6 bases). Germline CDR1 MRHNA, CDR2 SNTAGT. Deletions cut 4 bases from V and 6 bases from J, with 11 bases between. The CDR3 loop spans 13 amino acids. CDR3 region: CASSGEAGDTQYF. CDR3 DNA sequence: TGTGCCAGCAGTGGGGAGGCAGGTGATACGCAGTATTTT.

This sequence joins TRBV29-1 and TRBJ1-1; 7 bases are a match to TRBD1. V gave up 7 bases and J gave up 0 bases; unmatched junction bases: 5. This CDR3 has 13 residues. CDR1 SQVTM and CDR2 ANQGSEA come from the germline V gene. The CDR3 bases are TGCAGCGGGGGGGGACAGATGAACACTGAAGCTTTCTTT. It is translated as CSGGGQMNTEAFF. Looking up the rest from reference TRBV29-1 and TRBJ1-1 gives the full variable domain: SAVISQKPSRDICQRGTSLTIQCQVDSQVTMMFWYRQQPGQSLTLIATANQGSEATYESGFVIDKFPISRPNLTFSTLTVSNMSPEDSSIYLCSGGGQMNTEAFFGQGTRLTVV.

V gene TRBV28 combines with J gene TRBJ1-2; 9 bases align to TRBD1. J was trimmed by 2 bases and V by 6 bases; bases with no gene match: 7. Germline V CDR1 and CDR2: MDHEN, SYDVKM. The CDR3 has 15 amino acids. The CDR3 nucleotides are TGTGCCAGCAGGGGACAGGGAATCAAGAACTATGGCTACACCTTC. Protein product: CASRGQGIKNYGYTF.

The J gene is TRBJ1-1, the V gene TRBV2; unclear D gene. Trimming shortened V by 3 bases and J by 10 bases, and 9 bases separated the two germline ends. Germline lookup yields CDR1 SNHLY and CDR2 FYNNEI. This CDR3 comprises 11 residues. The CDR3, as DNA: TGTGCCAGCAGTGATGAGGGCGGAGCTTTCTTT. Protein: CASSDEGGAFF.

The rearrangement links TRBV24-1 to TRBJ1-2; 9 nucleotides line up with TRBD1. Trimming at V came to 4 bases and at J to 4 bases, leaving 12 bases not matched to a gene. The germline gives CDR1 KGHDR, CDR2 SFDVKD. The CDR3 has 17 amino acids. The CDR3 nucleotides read TGTGCCACCAGTGACAGCTCCGGGACAGGGATGGGCTATGGCTACACCTTC. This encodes CATSDSSGTGMGYGYTF.

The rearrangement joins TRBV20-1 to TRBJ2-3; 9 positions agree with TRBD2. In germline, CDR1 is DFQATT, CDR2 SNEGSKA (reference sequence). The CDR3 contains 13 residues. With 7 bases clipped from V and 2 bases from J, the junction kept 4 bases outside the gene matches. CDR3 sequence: CSVASGDTDTQYF. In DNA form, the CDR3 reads TGCAGTGTAGCTAGCGGGGACACAGATACGCAGTATTTT.